This is a list of T cell receptor beta chains from one sample in a study of identical twins. MiXCR, applied by TCRdb to the 5' RACE reads, yields one record per CDR3 protein. Among 1.5 million to 2 million distinct CDR3 sequences listed, under 35% were seen once. The sequenced sample consisted of cord blood. The source is a newborn girl in good health. CDR3s include the opening cysteine and the closing phenylalanine or tryptophan. Fields, in order: clone size, V gene, D gene, J gene, CDR3 DNA, CDR3 protein. A D gene is named only where the DNA matches it firmly. Some rows have no size entry. The others give once, few or many, or a class for an expanded clone.

>-|TRBV12-3/TRBV12-4|-|TRBJ2-7
TGTGCCAGCAGTTTTAGGCGCGGACAGATATCCTACGAGCAGTACTTC
CASSFRRGQISYEQYF
>-|TRBV7-6|TRBD1|TRBJ1-4
TGTGCCAGCAGCTTAAATGGACAGGGCGTTAATGAAAAACTGTTTTTT
CASSLNGQGVNEKLFF
>-|TRBV11-1|TRBD1|TRBJ2-2
TGTGCCAGCAGCTTAGGGGACAGGGGGCGCACCGGGGAGCTGTTTTTT
CASSLGDRGRTGELFF
>-|TRBV20-1|-|TRBJ1-1
TGCAGTGCTAGCGGGACAAGCCTGGGGAACACTGAAGCTTTCTTT
CSASGTSLGNTEAFF
>-|TRBV12-3/TRBV12-4|-|TRBJ2-1
TGTGCCAGCAGTTTAGCGGGAGTTGTAAGTGAGCAGTTCTTC
CASSLAGVVSEQFF
>few|TRBV7-2|-|TRBJ1-1
TGTGCCAGCAGCTTAAGTGGGGGCTCGGGCACTGAAGCTTTCTTT
CASSLSGGSGTEAFF
>few|TRBV5-1|TRBD2|TRBJ2-1
TGCGCCAGCAGCTTGGAAATATCTAGCGGGAGAGGTAATGAGCAGTTCTTC
CASSLEISSGRGNEQFF
>-|TRBV13|-|TRBJ2-4
TGTGCCAGCAGAGAGGGGGGGGCCAAAAACATTCAGTACTTC
CASREGGAKNIQYF
>-|TRBV5-8|-|TRBJ2-7
TGTGCCAGCAGCTTCGGATGGGCGAGGAGCTCCTACGAGCAGTACTTC
CASSFGWARSSYEQYF
>-|TRBV6-6|TRBD2|TRBJ2-5
TGTGCCAGCAGAAAAAGACTAGCGGGAGAGACCCAGTACTTC
CASRKRLAGETQYF
>once|TRBV10-2|-|TRBJ1-2
TGCGCCAGCAGTCTACAGGGAGCTGGGTGCACCTTC
CASSLQGAGCTF
>few|TRBV12-3/TRBV12-4|-|TRBJ1-1
-
CASSLISVGTEAFF